The source of this TCR beta chain is a study of beta chain features in type 1 diabetes. Study as a whole: Regarding age, gender and cell yields, patients proved similar to healthy donors. Study-wide results and caveats: TCRB CDR3 length was moderately but significantly reduced in all four CD4+ subsets of Type 1 diabetes patients. Lower insertion and higher deletion counts appeared at VDJ junctions in type 1 diabetes patients.

With respect to this clone: Its antigen is as yet unknown.

Sequenced material consisted of expressed TCRB transcripts (all of the isolated RNA was reverse transcribed). This table comes from immunoSEQ multiplex PCR, and its TCRdb copy is limited to in-frame clones, with some not included. The data contain approximately 400,000 clones, less than 15% of them singletons. Via the markers CD45RO/CCR7/CD25/CD127/CD95/CD27, stem cell-like memory, regulatory, central memory and naive CD4+ cells were sorted. After removal of 4 bases from V and 5 bases from J, the junction contained 8 bases not matched to a gene. The CDR3 sequence is 15 residues long. Germline V gives CDR1 SNHLY, CDR2 FYNNEI.

Sequencing used naive CD4+ T cells from blood. The chain combines TRBV2 with TRBJ2-5; the match to TRBD1 covers 9 bases. This TCR was recovered from a young woman in good health. Written as DNA, the CDR3 is TGTGCCAGCAGTGCGAATACAGGGGGCGGTGAGACCCAGTACTTC. The encoded protein is CASSANTGGGETQYF.